Listed here is a single T cell receptor (beta chain). CDR3 size: 16 residues. Germline V CDR1 and CDR2: SGHNT, YYREEE (reference sequence). J was trimmed by 0 bases and V by 2 bases; bases with no gene match: 1. Sequenced by immunoSEQ multiplex PCR; TCRdb stores in-frame clones only, minus some. The sample has fewer than 120,000 clones; 72% are singletons. The data are from a study of blood T cell repertoires in COVID-19. Sequenced input: peripheral blood. This receptor was identified in an older woman with acute or convalescent COVID-19. The chain is built from TRBV5-4 and TRBJ1-6; 8 bases agree with TRBD1. CDR3 sequence reads: CASSLTGGSYNSPLHF. The CDR3 nucleotides are TGTGCCAGCAGCTTAACAGGGGGCTCCTATAATTCACCCCTCCACTTT.